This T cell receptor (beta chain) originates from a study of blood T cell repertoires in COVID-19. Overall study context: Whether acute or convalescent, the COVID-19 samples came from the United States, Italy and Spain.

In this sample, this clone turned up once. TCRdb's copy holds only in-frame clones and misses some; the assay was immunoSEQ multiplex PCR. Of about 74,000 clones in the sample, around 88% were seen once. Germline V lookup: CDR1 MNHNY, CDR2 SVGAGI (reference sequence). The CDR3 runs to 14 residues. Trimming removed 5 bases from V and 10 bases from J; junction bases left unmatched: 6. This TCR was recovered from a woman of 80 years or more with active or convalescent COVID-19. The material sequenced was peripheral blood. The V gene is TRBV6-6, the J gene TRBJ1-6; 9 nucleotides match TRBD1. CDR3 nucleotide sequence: TGTGCCAGCAGTCACGGACAGGGGAAATCACCCCTCCACTTT. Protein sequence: CASSHGQGKSPLHF.